Listed below are T cell receptor beta chains from one sample, sequenced in a study of blood T cell repertoires in COVID-19. Repertoires were generated with immunoSEQ multiplex PCR, while TCRdb's copy carries only in-frame clones and drops some. The table lists a few hundred thousand clones, 80% to 90% of them singletons, with 2.4% in the top ten. The sample consisted of PBMCs or T cells enriched from blood (not recorded which). The receptor source for this set is a woman younger than 35 who had recovered from COVID-19. Both conserved end residues are part of each CDR3. Each record gives: J gene, CDR3 length, clone size, D gene, V gene, CDR3 DNA, CDR3 protein. A D gene is named only where the DNA matches it firmly. Size is omitted from some rows. Given values are once, few, many or a class for expanded clones.

j_call: TRBJ1-5
cdr3_length: 16
clone_size: -
d_call: TRBD1
v_call: TRBV6-1
cdr3_nt: TGTGCCAGCAGTGAGGGACAGGGGTACATGATTCAGCCCCAGCATTTT
cdr3_aa: CASSEGQGYMIQPQHF

j_call: TRBJ2-5
cdr3_length: 15
clone_size: many
d_call: TRBD1
v_call: TRBV10-1
cdr3_nt: TGCGCCAGCAGTTCCGGGACAGGGGATCAAGAGACCCAGTACTTC
cdr3_aa: CASSSGTGDQETQYF

j_call: TRBJ2-3
cdr3_length: 16
clone_size: -
d_call: TRBD2
v_call: TRBV11-2
cdr3_nt: TGTGCCAGCAGCTTAGGGTGGGCTAGCGGGACAGATACGCAGTATTTT
cdr3_aa: CASSLGWASGTDTQYF

j_call: TRBJ1-1
cdr3_length: 14
clone_size: -
d_call: -
v_call: TRBV5-4
cdr3_nt: TGTGCCAGCAGCCCCGTAGGGAGGATTAGTGAAGCTTTCTTT
cdr3_aa: CASSPVGRISEAFF

j_call: TRBJ1-1
cdr3_length: 14
clone_size: once
d_call: TRBD1
v_call: TRBV11-1
cdr3_nt: TGTGCCAGCAGCTTGGACAGGTGGAACACTGAAGCTTTCTTT
cdr3_aa: CASSLDRWNTEAFF

j_call: TRBJ1-1
cdr3_length: 15
clone_size: -
d_call: TRBD1
v_call: TRBV10-3
cdr3_nt: TGTGCCATCAGTAAAACAGGGGCGGGGAACACTGAAGCTTTCTTT
cdr3_aa: CAISKTGAGNTEAFF

j_call: TRBJ1-5
cdr3_length: 14
clone_size: -
d_call: -
v_call: TRBV27
cdr3_nt: TGTGCCAGCAGTAAGCAGGGTAACAATCAGCCCCAGCATTTT
cdr3_aa: CASSKQGNNQPQHF

j_call: TRBJ1-2
cdr3_length: 14
clone_size: -
d_call: TRBD1
v_call: TRBV6-5
cdr3_nt: TGTGCCAGCAGCAGAGGGACAGAAGAAAATGGCTACACCTTC
cdr3_aa: CASSRGTEENGYTF

j_call: TRBJ1-1
cdr3_length: 12
clone_size: -
d_call: -
v_call: TRBV5-4
cdr3_nt: TGTGCCAGCACAATGGGGGCCACTGAAGCTTTCTTT
cdr3_aa: CASTMGATEAFF

j_call: TRBJ2-7
cdr3_length: 14
clone_size: -
d_call: TRBD2
v_call: TRBV6-1
cdr3_nt: TGTGCCAGCAGTGAAGCATGGGCGGGGGTCGAGCAGTACTTC
cdr3_aa: CASSEAWAGVEQYF

j_call: TRBJ1-1
cdr3_length: 13
clone_size: -
d_call: -
v_call: TRBV20-1
cdr3_nt: TGCAGTGCTAGTGTCAGGTCCGACACTGAAGCTTTCTTT
cdr3_aa: CSASVRSDTEAFF

j_call: TRBJ2-7
cdr3_length: 15
clone_size: -
d_call: TRBD1
v_call: TRBV11-2
cdr3_nt: TGTGCCAGCAGCGTAACCGGGACAGGGGACCACGAGCAGTACTTC
cdr3_aa: CASSVTGTGDHEQYF

j_call: TRBJ2-7
cdr3_length: 15
clone_size: -
d_call: TRBD2
v_call: TRBV9
cdr3_nt: TGTGCCAGCAGCTCCTCAGCGGGGGGGCCCAACGAGCAGTACTTC
cdr3_aa: CASSSSAGGPNEQYF

j_call: TRBJ2-5
cdr3_length: 14
clone_size: -
d_call: TRBD2
v_call: TRBV19
cdr3_nt: TGTGCCAGTAGTAATCGGGGGGTTGCGGAGACCCAGTACTTC
cdr3_aa: CASSNRGVAETQYF

j_call: TRBJ2-5
cdr3_length: 16
clone_size: once
d_call: TRBD1
v_call: TRBV27
cdr3_nt: TGTGCCAGCAGTCTCTGGGCGACAGGGCCCCAAGAGACCCAGTACTTC
cdr3_aa: CASSLWATGPQETQYF

j_call: TRBJ1-1
cdr3_length: 14
clone_size: -
d_call: TRBD1
v_call: TRBV5-4
cdr3_nt: TGTGCCAGCAGCGGTAGGACAGGGGACACTGAAGCTTTCTTT
cdr3_aa: CASSGRTGDTEAFF

j_call: TRBJ1-1
cdr3_length: 17
clone_size: -
d_call: -
v_call: TRBV2
cdr3_nt: TGTGCCAGCAGTTTACAGGGCAGGCGACCGCTGAACACTGAAGCTTTCTTT
cdr3_aa: CASSLQGRRPLNTEAFF

j_call: TRBJ1-1
cdr3_length: 13
clone_size: once
d_call: -
v_call: TRBV18
cdr3_nt: TGTGCCAGCTCACCCAAGGGAGGCACTGAAGCTTTCTTT
cdr3_aa: CASSPKGGTEAFF

j_call: TRBJ1-1
cdr3_length: 14
clone_size: -
d_call: -
v_call: TRBV5-1
cdr3_nt: TGCGCCAGCAGCCCCTTAGGGAGTACGACTGAAGCTTTCTTT
cdr3_aa: CASSPLGSTTEAFF

j_call: TRBJ2-1
cdr3_length: 13
clone_size: few
d_call: -
v_call: TRBV9
cdr3_nt: TGTGCCAGCAGCGTAGACAACTACAATGAGCAGTTCTTC
cdr3_aa: CASSVDNYNEQFF

j_call: TRBJ1-2
cdr3_length: 15
clone_size: -
d_call: TRBD1
v_call: TRBV4-1
cdr3_nt: TGCGCCAGCAGCCAGGAATCAGGGGGGAGCTATGGCTACACCTTC
cdr3_aa: CASSQESGGSYGYTF

j_call: TRBJ2-5
cdr3_length: 12
clone_size: -
d_call: -
v_call: TRBV3-1/TRBV3-2
cdr3_nt: TGTGCCAGCAGCCCCGAGCGAGAGACCCAGTACTTC
cdr3_aa: CASSPERETQYF

j_call: TRBJ2-7
cdr3_length: 19
clone_size: -
d_call: TRBD1
v_call: TRBV28
cdr3_nt: TGTGCCAGCAAACCGTCCGGGACAGGGGGGGTCCTGGGCTCCTACGAGCAGTACTTC
cdr3_aa: CASKPSGTGGVLGSYEQYF